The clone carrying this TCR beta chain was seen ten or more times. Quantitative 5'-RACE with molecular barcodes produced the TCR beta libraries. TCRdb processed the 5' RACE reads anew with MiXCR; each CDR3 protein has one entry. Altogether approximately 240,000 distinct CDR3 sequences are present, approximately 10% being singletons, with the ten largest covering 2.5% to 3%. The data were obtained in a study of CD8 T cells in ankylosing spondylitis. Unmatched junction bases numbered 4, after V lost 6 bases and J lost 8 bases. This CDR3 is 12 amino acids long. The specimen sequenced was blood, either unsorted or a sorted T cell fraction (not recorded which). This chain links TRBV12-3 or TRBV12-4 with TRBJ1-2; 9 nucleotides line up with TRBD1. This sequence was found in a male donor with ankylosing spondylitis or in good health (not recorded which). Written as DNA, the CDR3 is TGTGCCAGCAGACTCGGACAGGGGGGCTACACCTTC. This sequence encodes CASRLGQGGYTF.